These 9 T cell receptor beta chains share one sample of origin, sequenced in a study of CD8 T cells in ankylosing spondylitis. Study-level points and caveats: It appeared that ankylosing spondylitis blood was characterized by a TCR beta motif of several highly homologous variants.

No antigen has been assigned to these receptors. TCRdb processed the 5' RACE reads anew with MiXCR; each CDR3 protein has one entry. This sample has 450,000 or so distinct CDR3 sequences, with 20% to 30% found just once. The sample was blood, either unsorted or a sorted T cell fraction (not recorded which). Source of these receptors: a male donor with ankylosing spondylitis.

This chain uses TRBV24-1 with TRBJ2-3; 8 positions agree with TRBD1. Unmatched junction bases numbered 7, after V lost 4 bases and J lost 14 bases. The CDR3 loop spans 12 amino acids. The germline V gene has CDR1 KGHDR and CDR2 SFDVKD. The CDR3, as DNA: TGTGCCACCAGTGAGTGGGACAGGCTGTTGTATTTT. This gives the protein CATSEWDRLLYF.

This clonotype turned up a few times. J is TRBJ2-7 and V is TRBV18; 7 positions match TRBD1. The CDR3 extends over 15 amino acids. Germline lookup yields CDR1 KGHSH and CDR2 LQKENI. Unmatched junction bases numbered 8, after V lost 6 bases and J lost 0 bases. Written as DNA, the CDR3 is TGTGCCAGCTCTCCAGGACAGGTGAGCTCCTACGAGCAGTACGTC. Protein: CASSPGQVSSYEQYV.

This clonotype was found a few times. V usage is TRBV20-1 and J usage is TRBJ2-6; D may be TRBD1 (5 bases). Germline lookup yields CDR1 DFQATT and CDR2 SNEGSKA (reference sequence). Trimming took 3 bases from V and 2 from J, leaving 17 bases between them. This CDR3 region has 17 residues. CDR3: CSARGLKGGTGANVLTF. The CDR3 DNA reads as TGCAGTGCTAGGGGGCTAAAGGGCGGAACTGGGGCCAACGTCCTGACTTTC.

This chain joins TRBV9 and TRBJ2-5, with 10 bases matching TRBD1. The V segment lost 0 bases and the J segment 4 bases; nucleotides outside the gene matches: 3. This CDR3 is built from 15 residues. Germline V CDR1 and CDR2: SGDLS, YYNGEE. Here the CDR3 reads CASSVGTGGSETQYF. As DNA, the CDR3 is TGTGCCAGCAGCGTAGGGACAGGGGGATCAGAGACCCAGTACTTC.

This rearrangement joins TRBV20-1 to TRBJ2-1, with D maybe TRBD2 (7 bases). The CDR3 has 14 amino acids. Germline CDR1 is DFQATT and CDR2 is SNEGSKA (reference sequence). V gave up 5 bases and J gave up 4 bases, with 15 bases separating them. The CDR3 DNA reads TGCAGTGCTGAGGCGGGGGCTGGATACAATGAGCAGTTCTTC. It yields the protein CSAEAGAGYNEQFF.

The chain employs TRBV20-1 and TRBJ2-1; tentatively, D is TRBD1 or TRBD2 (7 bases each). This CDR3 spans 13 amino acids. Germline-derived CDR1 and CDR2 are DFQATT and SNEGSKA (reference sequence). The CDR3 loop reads CSSGGAIRNEQFF. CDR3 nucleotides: TGCAGCTCAGGGGGGGCCATCCGTAATGAGCAGTTCTTC.

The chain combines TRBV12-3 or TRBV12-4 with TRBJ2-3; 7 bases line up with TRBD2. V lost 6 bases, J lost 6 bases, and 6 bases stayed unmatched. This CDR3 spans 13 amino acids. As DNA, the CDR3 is TGTGCCAGCAGCAGCGGGGCGTCCGATACGCAGTATTTT. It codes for CASSSGASDTQYF.

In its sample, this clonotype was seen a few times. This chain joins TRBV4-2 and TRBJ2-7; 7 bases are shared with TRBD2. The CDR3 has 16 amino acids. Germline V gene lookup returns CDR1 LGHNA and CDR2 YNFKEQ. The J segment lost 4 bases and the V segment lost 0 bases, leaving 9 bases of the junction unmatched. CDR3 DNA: TGTGCCAGCAGCCAAGATCTGGGCGGGAGCGTATACGAGCAGTACTTC. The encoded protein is CASSQDLGGSVYEQYF.

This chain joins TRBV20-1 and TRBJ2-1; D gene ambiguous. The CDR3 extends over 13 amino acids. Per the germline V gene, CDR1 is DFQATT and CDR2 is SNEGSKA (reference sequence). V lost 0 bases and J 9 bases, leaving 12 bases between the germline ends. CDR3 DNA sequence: TGCAGTGCTAGAGACTTGGGGAAGGGTGAGCAGTTCTTC. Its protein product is CSARDLGKGEQFF.